This T cell receptor (beta chain) was sequenced in a study of T cell clonotyping in hematopoietic cell transplantation. Study information: Recipient samples before transplant were obtained post-cytoreduction.

Time point noted: recipient sample about 28 days before transplant, after cytoreduction. The length of the CDR3 is 16 residues. Germline CDR1 reads SGHRS; CDR2 reads YFSETQ. Trimming shortened V by 3 bases and J by 4 bases, and 17 bases separated the two germline ends. TCRdb's table, derived via immunoSEQ multiplex PCR, lists solely in-frame clones and lacks some. The sample carries about 26,000 clones, 80% to 90% recorded once. The source was peripheral blood mononuclear cells, collected before stem cell transplant. The J gene is TRBJ1-3, the V gene TRBV5-1, with unresolved D. The TCR comes from a woman aged 55-70 years with acute myeloid leukemia. Some clones in this sample may be carry-over from other donors' samples. This CDR3 reads CASSWPGFEAGNTIYF. As DNA, the CDR3 is TGCGCCAGCAGCTGGCCGGGTTTCGAGGCCGGAAACACCATATATTTT.